This passage covers 32 T cell receptor beta chains from one sample sequenced in a study of T cell responses to AZD1222 COVID-19 vaccine. The method was immunoSEQ multiplex PCR; TCRdb's version includes in-frame clones alone and lacks a portion of them. This repertoire shows around 71,000 clones, about 80% found once; its top ten account for over 11%. Material: peripheral blood, obtained 28 days after the second AZD1222 dose. These receptors originate from an adult who received the AZD1222 COVID-19 vaccine.

This rearrangement joins TRBV9 to TRBJ1-4; TRBD1 agrees at 9 bases. The CDR3 has 15 residues. In germline, CDR1 is SGDLS, CDR2 YYNGEE. The J segment lost 6 bases and the V segment lost 4 bases, leaving 7 bases of the junction unmatched. CDR3 sequence: CASSPTGGAYEKLFF. CDR3 in DNA: TGTGCCAGCAGCCCAACAGGGGGCGCCTATGAAAAACTGTTTTTT.

The chain links TRBV3-1 (or the pseudogene TRBV3-2) to TRBJ1-2; D is ambiguous. Trimming removed 0 bases at V and 2 bases at J, with 16 bases between. The CDR3 is 17 residues long. Germline CDR1 LGHDT, CDR2 YNNKEL (reference sequence). The CDR3: CASSQDFVDTQNYGYTF. CDR3 DNA sequence: TGTGCCAGCAGCCAAGATTTTGTCGACACCCAAAACTATGGCTACACCTTC.

The gene calls are TRBV14 and TRBJ2-7, with TRBD1 identical over 9 bases. This CDR3 is built from 14 residues. Germline-derived CDR1 and CDR2 are SGHDN and FVKESK. Trimming took 5 bases from V and 2 from J; bases not matched to a gene: 4. The CDR3 is CASSSGQGPYEQYF. The CDR3 DNA reads as TGTGCCAGCAGCTCGGGACAGGGCCCCTACGAGCAGTACTTC.

This chain links TRBV28 with TRBJ1-4, with 8 bases fitting TRBD1. The germline gives CDR1 MDHEN, CDR2 SYDVKM. CDR3 length: 14 amino acids. V shed 6 bases, J shed 10 bases, and the junction held 10 bases outside the gene matches. CDR3 region: CASSLPGQGRKLFF. The CDR3 bases are TGTGCCAGCAGCCTACCCGGACAGGGCAGAAAACTGTTTTTT. Looking up the rest from reference TRBV28 and TRBJ1-4 gives the full variable domain: DVKVTQSSRYLVKRTGEKVFLECVQDMDHENMFWYRQDPGLGLRLIYFSYDVKMKEKGDIPEGYSVSREKKERFSLILESASTNQTSMYLCASSLPGQGRKLFFGSGTQLSVL.

The rearrangement joins TRBV7-9 to TRBJ2-3; possibly TRBD1 or TRBD2 for D (6 bases each). Trimming cost V 3 bases and J 4 bases, with 8 bases left between them. This CDR3 is 13 amino acids long. Germline V gives CDR1 SEHNR, CDR2 FQNEAQ (reference sequence). The CDR3 region is CASSLGGPDTQYF. The CDR3 bases are TGTGCCAGCAGCTTGGGGGGCCCAGATACGCAGTATTTT.

The rearrangement uses TRBV5-1 and TRBJ2-5; the match to TRBD2 covers 10 bases. CDR3 length: 16 residues. J gave up 2 bases and V 1 base, and 5 bases lay outside the gene matches. Germline loops: CDR1 SGHRS, CDR2 YFSETQ. The CDR3 sequence is CASSLIELAGQETQYF. CDR3 coding DNA: TGCGCCAGCAGCTTGATTGAACTAGCGGGGCAAGAGACCCAGTACTTC.

This chain uses TRBV24-1 with TRBJ1-1, with unresolved D. Trimming pared 5 bases from V and 4 bases from J, leaving 19 bases between. Germline V gives CDR1 KGHDR, CDR2 SFDVKD. The CDR3 has 16 amino acids. The CDR3 protein is CATSVPSEVYSTEAFF. Written as DNA, the CDR3 is TGTGCCACCAGTGTGCCGTCCGAGGTTTATAGCACTGAAGCTTTCTTT.

This clone has just a few counts. In DNA, the CDR3 is TGTGCCAGCAGGAGAACAGGGAGGGTAGTTAATGGCTACACCTTC. It translates to CASRRTGRVVNGYTF. The chain couples TRBV6-5 to TRBJ1-2, with D possibly TRBD1 on 6 matching bases. With 6 bases removed from V and 6 bases from J, the gap between germline ends came to 20 bases. The CDR3 sequence is 15 residues long. Per the germline V gene, CDR1 is MNHEY and CDR2 is SVGAGI.

The chain joins TRBV28 to TRBJ2-1; tentatively, D is TRBD1 or TRBD2 (5 bases each). Trimming removed 3 bases at V and 8 bases at J, with 14 bases between. The CDR3 covers 14 residues. CDR1 and CDR2 from the germline V gene are MDHEN and SYDVKM. CDR3 loop: CASSFVRGADEQFF. The CDR3 coding sequence is TGTGCCAGCAGTTTTGTGAGGGGAGCGGATGAGCAGTTCTTC.

This clone was counted only a few times. The chain has TRBV29-1 and TRBJ2-3; D is perhaps TRBD2 (6 bases). This CDR3 spans 17 amino acids. Trimming pared 4 bases from V and 0 bases from J, leaving 20 bases between. Germline V lookup: CDR1 SQVTM, CDR2 ANQGSEA. The CDR3 loop is CSVGGLPRDFSTDTQYF. The CDR3, as DNA: TGCAGCGTTGGGGGACTTCCGAGGGATTTTAGCACAGATACGCAGTATTTT.

V and J are TRBV6-2 or TRBV6-3 and TRBJ2-7; D not resolved. Trimming took off 5 bases at V and 11 bases at J, with 16 bases between the two ends. CDR3 length: 12 amino acids. Germline V CDR1 and CDR2: MNHEY, SVGEGT. DNA for the CDR3: TGTGCCAGCAGTGACTTTGGGGATCGGAAGTACTTC. This gives the protein CASSDFGDRKYF.

The chain employs TRBV6-2 or TRBV6-3 and TRBJ2-4; 8 bases are shared with TRBD2. Unmatched junction bases numbered 15, after V lost 5 bases and J lost 0 bases. The CDR3 spans 19 residues. Germline CDR1 MNHEY, CDR2 SVGEGT. In nucleotides, the CDR3 is TGTGCCAGCAGTCCGGGGGGGTTTTCGTGGAGAACAGCCAAAAACATTCAGTACTTC. As protein: CASSPGGFSWRTAKNIQYF.

The chain has TRBV11-2 and TRBJ2-1, with TRBD1 matching over 7 bases. The CDR3 runs 15 residues. Trimming at V came to 0 bases and at J to 6 bases, leaving 5 bases not matched to a gene. Germline V CDR1 and CDR2: SGHAT, FQNNGV. The CDR3 region is CASSLEPGTVNEQFF. The CDR3 bases are TGTGCCAGCAGCTTAGAACCCGGGACAGTCAATGAGCAGTTCTTC.

This clone turned up a few times. The gene calls are TRBV9 and TRBJ1-1; TRBD1 aligns across 9 bases. The CDR3 totals 14 residues. Per the germline V gene, CDR1 is SGDLS and CDR2 is YYNGEE. V lost 3 bases to trimming and J lost 5 bases; unmatched junction nucleotides: 5. CDR3 protein: CASSDTGTGTEAFF. DNA for the CDR3: TGTGCCAGCAGCGATACCGGGACAGGGACTGAAGCTTTCTTT.

The sample holds a few counts of this clone. V and J are TRBV4-3 and TRBJ1-4; 10 nucleotides agree with TRBD1. Germline trimming cut 1 base from V and 4 bases from J; bases unmatched to any gene: 3. CDR3 length: 16 residues. Germline V gene sequence: CDR1 LGHNA, CDR2 YSLEER. The chain's CDR3 is CASSQARDRGNEKLFF. The CDR3 nucleotides are TGCGCCAGCAGCCAAGCCAGGGACAGGGGTAATGAAAAACTGTTTTTT.

The V and J genes are TRBV2 and TRBJ1-2; 8 nucleotides agree with TRBD1. J gave up 0 bases and V 9 bases, and 3 bases lay outside the gene matches. The germline V gene has CDR1 SNHLY and CDR2 FYNNEI. This CDR3 spans 13 amino acids. The CDR3 DNA follows: TGTGCCAGTGGACAGGGCGCTAACTATGGCTACACCTTC. Translating it yields CASGQGANYGYTF.

This clone occurred once. The J gene is TRBJ2-3, the V gene TRBV6-5, with 9 bases identical to TRBD2. Germline V gene lookup returns CDR1 MNHEY and CDR2 SVGAGI. V dropped 8 bases and J dropped 2; count of bases not matched to a gene: 8. This CDR3 comprises 15 residues. CDR3 amino acids: CASRPSGATTDTQYF. The DNA of the CDR3 is TGTGCCAGCCGACCTAGCGGGGCGACCACAGATACGCAGTATTTT.

The genes are TRBV18 and TRBJ1-4; no firm D call. The V end was cut by 1 base, the J end by 5 bases, with 5 bases between. The CDR3 sequence is 13 residues long. The germline V gene has CDR1 KGHSH and CDR2 LQKENI. The CDR3 region has the DNA TGTGCCAGCTCACCACAGGGAAATGAAAAACTGTTTTTT. The encoded protein is CASSPQGNEKLFF.

The chain is built from TRBV6-5 and TRBJ1-2, with a weak D call TRBD1 (5 bases). CDR1 is MNHEY and CDR2 is SVGAGI in the germline V gene. The CDR3 length is 14 residues. Between the trimmed V and J ends, which lost 6 bases and 8 bases, there was a span of 19 bases. The CDR3 spells CASRRQGVARGYTF. The CDR3 DNA reads TGTGCCAGCAGGCGTCAGGGTGTTGCAAGGGGCTACACCTTC.

J is TRBJ1-2 and V is TRBV2, with 9 bases matching TRBD1. Trimming took 10 bases from V and 7 from J; bases not matched to a gene: 10. CDR3 length: 13 residues. Germline-derived CDR1 and CDR2 are SNHLY and FYNNEI. CDR3 residues: CATRTGGAAGYTF. CDR3 sequence (DNA): TGTGCCACCAGAACAGGGGGCGCGGCTGGCTACACCTTC. The full variable domain, with the rest looked up from reference TRBV2 and TRBJ1-2, is EPEVTQTPSHQVTQMGQEVILRCVPISNHLYFYWYRQILGQKVEFLVSFYNNEISEKSEIFDDQFSVERPDGSNFTLKIRSTKLEDSAMYFCATRTGGAAGYTFGSGTRLTVV.

This clone was found a few times. The V gene is TRBV30, the J gene TRBJ1-5; 7 nucleotides line up with TRBD1. The CDR3 extends over 13 amino acids. With V trimmed by 5 bases and J by 5 bases, 6 bases remained unmatched. Germline V lookup: CDR1 GTSNPN, CDR2 SVGIG (reference sequence). The CDR3 reads CAWQTGTHQPQHF. The CDR3 nucleotides are TGTGCCTGGCAGACAGGGACACATCAGCCCCAGCATTTT.

V and J are TRBV7-3 and TRBJ2-5; 11 positions agree with TRBD2. CDR1 and CDR2 from the germline V gene are SGHTA and FQGTGA. Losses at the gene ends were 1 base for V and 2 bases for J; bases not matched to a gene: 0. The CDR3 loop spans 15 amino acids. CDR3 DNA: TGTGCCAGCAGCTTAATAGCGGGGGGGCAAGAGACCCAGTACTTC. This codes for CASSLIAGGQETQYF.

V and J are TRBV7-9 and TRBJ2-1; no definite D call. Germline V CDR1 and CDR2: SEHNR, FQNEAQ (reference sequence). Deletions cut 5 bases from V and 6 bases from J, with 8 bases between. The CDR3 is made up of 12 amino acids. The CDR3 DNA follows: TGTGCCAGCAGCGACAAGATCAATGAGCAGTTCTTC. Amino acid sequence: CASSDKINEQFF.

This chain uses TRBV7-3 with TRBJ2-7; TRBD2 is a possible D gene (5 bases). The length of the CDR3 is 17 residues. Germline CDR1 and CDR2: SGHTA and FQGTGA. Trimming removed 2 bases at V and 0 bases at J, with 17 bases between. CDR3 DNA: TGTGCCAGCAGCTTATCTCCACCGGGGATTAGCTCCTACGAGCAGTACTTC. This codes for CASSLSPPGISSYEQYF.

Comments on this clone: The junction does not match germline at one end; this may be a read error. The rearrangement joins TRBV12-3 or TRBV12-4 to TRBJ1-1, with 12 bases matching TRBD1. The CDR3 contains 13 residues. CDR3 amino acids: CASSLRDRGQPLF. As DNA, the CDR3 is TGTGCCAGCAGTTTGAGGGACAGGGGGCAACCACTTTTT.

This clone was found once. The V and J genes are TRBV18 and TRBJ1-6; the D is unclear. Germline CDR1 and CDR2: KGHSH and LQKENI. The V end lost 2 bases, the J end lost 7 bases, and 12 bases lay between the germline ends. The CDR3 runs to 15 residues. CDR3 residues: CASSPTTQDNSPLHF. CDR3 bases: TGTGCCAGCTCACCAACAACCCAAGACAATTCACCCCTCCACTTT.

This chain links TRBV9 with TRBJ2-1; D is undetermined. The CDR3 is 14 residues long. V gave up 2 bases and J gave up 0 bases, with 6 bases separating them. The germline V gene has CDR1 SGDLS and CDR2 YYNGEE. The CDR3 region is CASSVQDSYNEQFF. DNA of the CDR3: TGTGCCAGCAGCGTCCAGGACTCCTACAATGAGCAGTTCTTC.

The CDR3: CASSLAPIGGQETQYF. The CDR3 DNA is TGCGCCAGCAGCTTGGCGCCCATTGGGGGACAAGAGACCCAGTACTTC. V is TRBV5-1 and J is TRBJ2-5; D possibly uses TRBD1 or TRBD2 (5 bases each). The CDR3 consists of 16 residues. Trimming pared 0 bases from V and 2 bases from J, leaving 14 bases between. Germline CDR1 reads SGHRS; CDR2 reads YFSETQ.

CDR3 region: CASSSGGEQYF. In DNA, the CDR3 is TGTGCCAGCAGCTCCGGAGGCGAGCAGTACTTC. This rearrangement joins TRBV11-1 to TRBJ2-7, with D perhaps TRBD2 (5 bases). Per germline, CDR1 SGHAT and CDR2 FQDESV (reference sequence). CDR3 length: 11 amino acids. V was trimmed by 4 bases and J by 6 bases, leaving 7 bases between them.

This chain connects TRBV12-3 or TRBV12-4 to TRBJ1-1; TRBD1 is a possible D gene (5 bases). The V and J ends lost 3 bases and 8 bases respectively, with 13 bases between them. The CDR3 is 13 residues long. CDR3 DNA: TGTGCCAGCAGTTTCGGGGGAGGATCCGAAGCTTTCTTT. It yields the protein CASSFGGGSEAFF.

This chain joins TRBV7-2 and TRBJ1-1; D uncertain. Trimming cost V 5 bases and J 5 bases, with 12 bases left between them. This CDR3 is built from 13 residues. Germline CDR1 is SGHTA and CDR2 is FQGNSA. The CDR3: CASSQNSGTEAFF. In DNA, the CDR3 is TGTGCCAGCAGCCAAAATTCCGGGACTGAAGCTTTCTTT.

CDR3 amino acids: CASSSFTNTGELFF. The CDR3 nucleotides are TGTGCCAGCAGCTCTTTCACGAACACCGGGGAGCTGTTTTTT. J is TRBJ2-2 and V is TRBV12-1. TRBV12-1 is a recognized pseudogene. The CDR3 consists of 14 residues.